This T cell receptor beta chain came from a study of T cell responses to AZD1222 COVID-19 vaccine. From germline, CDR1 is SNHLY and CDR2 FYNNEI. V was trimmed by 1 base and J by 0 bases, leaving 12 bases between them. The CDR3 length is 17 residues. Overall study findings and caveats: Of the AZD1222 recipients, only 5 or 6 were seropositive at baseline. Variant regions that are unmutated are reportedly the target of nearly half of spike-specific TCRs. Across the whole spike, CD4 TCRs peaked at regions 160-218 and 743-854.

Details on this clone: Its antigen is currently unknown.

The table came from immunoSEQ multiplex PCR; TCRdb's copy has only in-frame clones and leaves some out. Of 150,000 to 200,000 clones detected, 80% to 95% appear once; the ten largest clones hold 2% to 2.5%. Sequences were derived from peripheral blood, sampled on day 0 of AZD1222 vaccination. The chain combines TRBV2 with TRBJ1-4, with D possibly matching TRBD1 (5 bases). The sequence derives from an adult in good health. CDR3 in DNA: TGTGCCAGCAGTGAAGGGGCCCAGGGAACAACTAATGAAAAACTGTTTTTT. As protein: CASSEGAQGTTNEKLFF.